The 10 T cell receptor beta chains presented below share a single source sample, sequenced in a study of cytomegalovirus exposure and HLA in healthy donors (dated by TCRdb to 2016 to 2017). The library was generated by the immunoSEQ multiplex PCR assay. The clones in this table, taken by TCRdb from immuneACCESS, are in-frame only. Not every clone is retained; where verified, under half of the shortfall comes from an unresolved V gene, and the cause of the rest is unknown. This sample comprises fewer than 250,000 clones, approximately 87% of them detected only once. The ten largest account for roughly 2.5% of the sample. Source material: PBMCs. These receptors all stem from a man between 18 and 29 years old in good health and CMV-seronegative.

The J gene is TRBJ2-1, the V gene TRBV28, with TRBD1 matching over 7 bases. The CDR3 is 13 residues long. The germline V gene encodes CDR1 MDHEN and CDR2 SYDVKM. V lost 7 bases and J lost 1; bases outside the gene matches: 1. Here the CDR3 DNA reads TGTGCCAGCAAGGGGGCGTCCTACAATGAGCAGTTCTTC. Residues: CASKGASYNEQFF.

This clone was seen a handful of times. The chain employs TRBV29-1 and TRBJ2-2, with 7 bases lining up with TRBD1. Looked up from germline, CDR1 is SQVTM and CDR2 is ANQGSEA. There are 17 residues in the CDR3. V gave up 4 bases and J gave up 2 bases; unmatched junction bases: 13. CDR3 DNA: TGCAGCGTTGGGGGAAAAACAGGGGTAACTAACACCGGGGAGCTGTTTTTT. Its protein product is CSVGGKTGVTNTGELFF.

CDR3 DNA sequence: TGTGCCAGCAGTAGACAGGACGATGGCTACACCTTC. Its translation: CASSRQDDGYTF. V usage is TRBV2 and J usage is TRBJ1-2, with D perhaps TRBD1 (6 bases). CDR1 SNHLY and CDR2 FYNNEI come from the germline V gene. The CDR3 runs to 12 residues. The V and J ends lost 5 bases and 6 bases respectively, with 10 bases between them.

About this clone itself: One junction end does not reproduce the germline sequence, and a read error may be involved. This chain uses TRBV6-1 with TRBJ2-1; the match to TRBD2 covers 7 bases. The germline gives CDR1 MNHNS, CDR2 SASEGT. This CDR3 spans 15 amino acids. The CDR3 region is CAISERGSSYNEQFF. In nucleotides, the CDR3 is TGTGCCATCAGTGAGCGGGGTAGCTCCTACAATGAGCAGTTCTTC.

The genes are TRBV19 and TRBJ2-7, with 7 nucleotides matching TRBD1. V gave up 5 bases and J gave up 0 bases; unmatched junction bases: 10. The germline gives CDR1 LNHDA, CDR2 SQIVND (reference sequence). The CDR3 length is 16 residues. The CDR3: CASSADRDSYSYEQYF. The CDR3 coding sequence is TGTGCCAGTAGTGCAGACCGGGACAGCTACTCCTACGAGCAGTACTTC.

For this clone: The identical CDR3 is also encoded by other nucleotide sequences in the sample. The chain has TRBV6-5 and TRBJ2-7; 12 nucleotides agree with TRBD1. Trimming took 6 bases from V and 5 from J; bases not matched to a gene: 2. Looked up from germline, CDR1 is MNHEY and CDR2 is SVGAGI. The CDR3 has 13 amino acids. CDR3: CASSGDRGHEQYF. The DNA for the CDR3 is TGTGCCAGCAGCGGGGACAGGGGGCACGAGCAGTACTTC.

The DNA of the CDR3 is TGTGCCAGTAGTATGCGCGGCAATCAGCCCCAGCATTTT. It translates to CASSMRGNQPQHF. The rearrangement joins TRBV19 to TRBJ1-5; D unresolved. CDR1 LNHDA and CDR2 SQIVND come from the germline V gene (reference sequence). Trimming pared 3 bases from V and 2 bases from J, leaving 5 bases between. The CDR3 runs to 13 residues.

The chain couples TRBV4-3 to TRBJ1-6; D is ambiguous. Deletions cut 1 base from V and 9 bases from J, with 10 bases between. CDR1 and CDR2 from the germline V gene are LGHNA and YSLEER. This CDR3 has 14 amino acids. CDR3 nucleotides: TGCGCCAGCAGCCAAGTGTCGAACGGTTCACCCCTCCACTTT. It codes for CASSQVSNGSPLHF.

This rearrangement joins TRBV5-1 to TRBJ2-7; D might be TRBD2 (6 bases). CDR3 length: 17 amino acids. The V gene lost 0 bases and the J gene lost 3 bases, with 19 bases spanning the gap. Per the germline V gene, CDR1 is SGHRS and CDR2 is YFSETQ. This CDR3 is CASSLAIGAGFDYEQYF. The CDR3 DNA is TGCGCCAGCAGCTTGGCCATTGGGGCGGGATTCGACTACGAGCAGTACTTC. Together with reference TRBV5-1 and TRBJ2-7, the CDR3 gives the full variable domain: KAGVTQTPRYLIKTRGQQVTLSCSPISGHRSVSWYQQTPGQGLQFLFEYFSETQRNKGNFPGRFSGRQFSNSRSEMNVSTLELGDSALYLCASSLAIGAGFDYEQYFGPGTRLTVT.

In regard to this clone: In the same sample, other DNA sequences code for this CDR3. The rearrangement joins TRBV5-1 to TRBJ2-3, with TRBD2 matching over 7 bases. The CDR3 has 15 amino acids. J was trimmed by 6 bases and V by 0 bases; bases with no gene match: 7. CDR1 and CDR2 from the germline V gene are SGHRS and YFSETQ. CDR3 coding DNA: TGCGCCAGCAGCTTGGCCGCGGGAGTTACGGATACGCAGTATTTT. It encodes CASSLAAGVTDTQYF.